Listed below are T cell receptor beta chains from one sample, sequenced in a study of shared clonotypes between healthy human individuals. Assay used: immunoSEQ multiplex PCR; TCRdb lists only in-frame clones, some missing. Altogether 800,000 to 950,000 clones are present, 96% being singletons, with the ten largest covering less than 0.25%. Sequencing was carried out using naive CD8+ T cells sorted from blood. These receptors were taken from a man aged 25 to 45 in good health. CDR3s include the opening cysteine and the closing phenylalanine or tryptophan. D genes are given only for firm matches.

TRBV25-1	-	TRBJ2-7	TGTGCCAGCAGTGAAACAGCTTCCTACGAGCAGTACTTC	CASSETASYEQYF
TRBV27	TRBD2	TRBJ2-3	TGTGCCAGCAGTTTTGGGCTAGCGGAGAGCACAGATACGCAGTATTTT	CASSFGLAESTDTQYF
TRBV4-1	TRBD1	TRBJ2-7	TGCGCCAGCAGCCCATCAGGACAGGGATTTGACGAGCAGTACTTC	CASSPSGQGFDEQYF
TRBV12-5	-	TRBJ2-1	TGTGCTAGTGGTTTGCTATTCACTGAGCAGTTCTTC	CASGLLFTEQFF
TRBV7-9	TRBD1	TRBJ2-7	TGTGCCAGCAGCTCCGACAGGGGGCCCTACGAGCAGTACTTC	CASSSDRGPYEQYF
TRBV5-1	TRBD1	TRBJ1-3	TGCGCCAGCAGCTCTACCGGGACAGGGTCTGGAAACACCATATATTTT	CASSSTGTGSGNTIYF
TRBV5-1	-	TRBJ2-3	TGCGCCAGCAGCTTGGGCCCCACAGATACGCAGTATTTT	CASSLGPTDTQYF
TRBV7-9	-	TRBJ1-1	TGTGCCAGCAGCGGGAGCCTAGGGGGTGCTTTCTTT	CASSGSLGGAFF
TRBV29-1	-	TRBJ2-1	TGCAGCGTTGAAGATCCCGGGACACCCTACAATGAGCAGTTCTTC	CSVEDPGTPYNEQFF
TRBV14	-	TRBJ1-4	TGTGCCAGCAGCCCCCGGACCTTGGGGTATGAAAAACTGTTTTTT	CASSPRTLGYEKLFF
TRBV9	-	TRBJ1-1	TGTGCCAGCAGCCATACACTGGAGGGTCTGAACACTGAAGCTTTCTTT	CASSHTLEGLNTEAFF